This T cell receptor (beta chain) appears in the sequencing data of a study of regulatory T cells in long-lasting Graves disease. Whole-study findings and limits: Newly diagnosed Graves' patients had higher TCR diversity than persistent ones.

This clonotype was seen at least ten times. Its antigen is unidentified. Construction of TCR beta libraries relied on iRepertoire HTBI primers and on Arm-PCR targeting CDR3 regions. TCRdb processed the multiplex PCR reads anew with MiXCR; each CDR3 protein has one entry. The table records more than 450,000 distinct CDR3 sequences, roughly 16% of them present only once. Per germline, CDR1 DFQATT and CDR2 SNEGSKA (reference sequence). This CDR3 has 15 amino acids. With V trimmed by 0 bases and J by 5 bases, 4 bases remained unmatched. Regarding time point: newly diagnosed GD, antithyroid drugs for less than 3 months. The TCR library was made from RNA extracted from PBMCs. Each patient gave approximately 10 milliliters of EDTA-anticoagulated peripheral blood. These data are also associated with another study on T cells in Graves' hyperthyroidism and ophthalmopathy. Turning to that study: When the TCR CDR3 underwent first-round RT-PCR, the HTBI primer set was used. A median approximately 6.8 months before onset, the model predicted ophthalmopathy.

J is TRBJ2-7 and V is TRBV20-1, with 13 positions matching TRBD2. The sequence came from a middle-aged man with Graves disease. The sample consisted of peripheral blood mononuclear cells (PBMCs), taken at new diagnosis, from a patient treated with antithyroid drugs. The CDR3 protein is CSARDGTSGIHEQYF. CDR3 DNA: TGCAGTGCTAGAGATGGGACTAGCGGGATTCACGAGCAGTACTTC.